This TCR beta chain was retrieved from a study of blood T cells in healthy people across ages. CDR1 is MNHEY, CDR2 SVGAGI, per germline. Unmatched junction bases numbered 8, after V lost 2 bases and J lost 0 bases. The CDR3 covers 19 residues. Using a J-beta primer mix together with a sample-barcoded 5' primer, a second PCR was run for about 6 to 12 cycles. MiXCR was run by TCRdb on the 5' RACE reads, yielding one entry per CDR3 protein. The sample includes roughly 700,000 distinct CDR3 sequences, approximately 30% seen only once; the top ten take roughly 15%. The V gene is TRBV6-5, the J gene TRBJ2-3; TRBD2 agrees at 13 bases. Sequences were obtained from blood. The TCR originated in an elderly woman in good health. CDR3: CASSYEGLAGTVSTDTQYF. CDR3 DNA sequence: TGTGCCAGCAGTTACGAGGGACTAGCGGGGACCGTTAGCACAGATACGCAGTATTTT.